This T cell receptor (beta chain) was identified during a study of blood T cell repertoires in COVID-19. The method was immunoSEQ multiplex PCR; TCRdb's version includes in-frame clones alone and lacks a portion of them. Of hundreds of thousands of clones detected, approximately 86% appear once; the ten largest clones hold 4.5% to 5.5%. CDR1 SNHLY and CDR2 FYNNEI come from the germline V gene. Trimming removed 4 bases at V and 6 bases at J, with 9 bases between. The CDR3 sequence is 12 residues long. Ages ranged from roughly 18 to 95 years, with residence in 20 to 30 US areas. The clonotype comes from a woman under 40 who had been exposed to COVID-19. The sample consisted of PBMCs or T cells enriched from blood (not recorded which). The J gene is TRBJ1-2, the V gene TRBV2, with unresolved D. CDR3 coding DNA: TGTGCCAGCAGTGTGGCAGGCGATGGCTACACCTTC. This gives the protein CASSVAGDGYTF.